This TCR beta chain was identified in a study of cytomegalovirus exposure and HLA in healthy donors. At the level of the study: The 120 validation repertoires matched the 650 to 850 first-cohort repertoires in platform, a later analysis reported. Broader study findings: The study designated 150 or so TCR beta chains cytomegalovirus-associated.

As to this clone: Its specificity is not known. One end of the junction is discordant with germline, which a read error may explain.

Germline V gene sequence: CDR1 SSHAT, CDR2 FNYEAQ (reference sequence). The CDR3 runs to 16 residues. Sequencing was performed with immunoSEQ multiplex PCR; in TCRdb, only in-frame clones are kept and a portion is missing. The data show about 280,000 clones, around 85% seen once. Donors were drawn from the approximately 120-subject validation cohort, separate from the roughly 670-subject first cohort. The receptor comes from a woman younger than 30 in good health and CMV-seronegative. The J gene is TRBJ2-3, the V gene TRBV7-7, with 12 bases identical to TRBD2. The source material was PBMCs. The CDR3: CASSLGLAGSTDTQYF. In nucleotides, the CDR3 is TGTGCTAGCAGCCTAGGACTAGCGGGGAGCACAGATACGCAGTATTTT.